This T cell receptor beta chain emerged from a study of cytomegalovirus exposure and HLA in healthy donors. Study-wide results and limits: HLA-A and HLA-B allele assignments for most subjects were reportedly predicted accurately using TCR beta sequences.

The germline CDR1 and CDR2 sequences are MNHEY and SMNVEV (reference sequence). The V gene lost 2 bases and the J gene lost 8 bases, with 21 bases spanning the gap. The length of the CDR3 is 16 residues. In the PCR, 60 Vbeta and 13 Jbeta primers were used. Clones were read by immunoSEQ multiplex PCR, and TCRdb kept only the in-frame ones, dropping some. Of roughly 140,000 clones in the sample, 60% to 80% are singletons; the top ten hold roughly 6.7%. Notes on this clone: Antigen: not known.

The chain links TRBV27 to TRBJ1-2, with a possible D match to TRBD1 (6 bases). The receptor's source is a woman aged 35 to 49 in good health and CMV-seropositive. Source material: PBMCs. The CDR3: CASSLTQRGRGDGYTF. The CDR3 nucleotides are TGTGCCAGCAGTTTAACCCAACGTGGCAGGGGAGACGGCTACACCTTC.